Each of the 21 T cell receptor beta chains below was sequenced from the same sample in a study of tumor-infiltrating lymphocytes in primary liver carcinoma. With 400 to 550 ng total RNA as template and a constant-region primer, TCR beta cDNA was made. Three rounds of nested multiplex PCR with slightly modified ARM-PCR produced TCR beta libraries. Two initial PCR rounds of roughly 10 cycles each paired TRBV1-TRBV30 forward primers with a C-beta reverse primer. TCRdb called the multiplex PCR reads again in MiXCR, with one record for every CDR3 protein. Found here are roughly 330,000 distinct CDR3 sequences, less than 75% of them singletons; the top ten hold 6.5%. Germline DNA was extracted alongside blood RNA, which was obtained from unsorted whole blood. Sequencing was done on a sample of peripheral blood. These receptor sequences come from a man aged 35-49 years with primary liver carcinoma and hepatitis B virus infection.

By frequency in the sample, this clonotype is large. This sequence joins TRBV11-2 and TRBJ2-7; 10 bases map to TRBD1. This CDR3 region has 14 residues. Germline loops: CDR1 SGHAT, CDR2 FQNNGV. J lost 3 bases, V lost 4 bases, and 3 bases had no gene match. The CDR3 bases are TGTGCCAGCAGCTCTCGGACAGGGGGCTACGAGCAGTACTTC. Protein product: CASSSRTGGYEQYF. Based on the CDR3 plus reference TRBV11-2 and TRBJ2-7, the full variable domain is EAGVAQSPRYKIIEKRQSVAFWCNPISGHATLYWYQQILGQGPKLLIQFQNNGVVDDSQLPKDRFSAERLKGVDSTLKIQPAKLEDSAVYLCASSSRTGGYEQYFGPGTRLTVT.

Comment on this clonotype: Since no conserved phenylalanine or tryptophan closes the CDR3, a read error is the likely cause. The chain couples TRBV5-8 to TRBJ2-3; D remains unclear. The germline V gene encodes CDR1 SGHTS and CDR2 YDEGEE. This CDR3 is built from 13 residues. The CDR3 nucleotides read TGTGCCAGCAGTTTGGCGAGTCAGGATACGCAGTATCTT. This gives the protein CASSLASQDTQYL.

V gene TRBV11-2 combines with J gene TRBJ2-3; no firm D call. V was shortened by 6 bases and J by 12 bases, with 22 bases between the two germline ends. CDR3 length: 14 amino acids. Germline V gene data show CDR1 as SGHAT and CDR2 as FQNNGV. CDR3 amino acids: CASRRDVGGATQYF. The CDR3, as DNA: TGTGCCAGCAGGAGAGATGTGGGTGGAGCTACACAGTATTTT.

In its sample, this clonotype was seen a few times. A much bigger clone sits one base away, suggesting this may be a read error. The rearrangement links TRBV6-6 to TRBJ2-7, with D uncertain. The CDR3 loop spans 13 amino acids. Germline lookup yields CDR1 MNHNY and CDR2 SVGAGI (reference sequence). V was clipped by 6 bases and J by 5 bases, with 14 bases between them. The CDR3 region is CASSRQRSNEQYF. The CDR3 coding sequence is TGTGCCAGCAGCCGCCAACGGAGTAACGAGCAGTACTTC.

About this clonotype: A junction end diverges from the germline sequence, so it may reflect a read error. This sequence joins TRBV11-2 and TRBJ2-7; 8 bases line up with TRBD2. The CDR3 length is 15 residues. Germline V lookup: CDR1 SGHAT, CDR2 FQNNGV. The CDR3 DNA follows: TGTGTCAGCAGCTTAGCCGGGACTAGGGCTTCCGAGCAGTACTTC. Protein: CVSSLAGTRASEQYF.

Worth noting for this clonotype: At one boundary the junction diverges from the germline segment, which might be a read error. The chain joins TRBV11-2 to TRBJ2-3, with 12 bases lining up with TRBD2. Germline assignment: CDR1 SGHAT and CDR2 FQNNGV. The CDR3 is 18 residues long. The CDR3 bases are TGTGTCAGCAGCTTACACACGAGGACTAGCGGGACCACAGATACGCAGTATTTT. Amino acid sequence: CVSSLHTRTSGTTDTQYF.

In this sample, this clonotype turned up a few times. One base away lies a much larger clone, so this may be a sequencing read error. The missing conserved phenylalanine or tryptophan at the end of this CDR3 makes a read error likely. CDR3 residues: CASSESVVASGGSQETQYL. CDR3 nucleotide sequence: TGCGCCAGCAGTGAGTCGGTAGTAGCCAGCGGGGGTTCTCAAGAGACCCAGTACCTC. This chain uses TRBV10-2 with TRBJ2-5; TRBD2 aligns across 8 bases. V lost 0 bases to trimming and J lost 2 bases; unmatched junction nucleotides: 14. The CDR3 loop spans 19 amino acids. Germline loops: CDR1 WSHSY, CDR2 SAAADI.

In this sample, this clonotype turned up once. The rearrangement links TRBV29-1 to TRBJ2-3; a possible D gene is TRBD1 (5 bases). The ends were cut back, 0 bases at V and 5 bases at J, with 24 bases in the middle. CDR3 length equals 18 residues. Germline V gene lookup returns CDR1 SQVTM and CDR2 ANQGSEA. CDR3 amino acids: CSVEEYPTSDRHRDTQYF. In DNA, the CDR3 is TGCAGCGTTGAAGAATATCCAACAAGTGACAGACACCGAGATACGCAGTATTTT.

This sequence joins TRBV29-1 and TRBJ2-5; D is unresolved. Per the germline V gene, CDR1 is SQVTM and CDR2 is ANQGSEA. The V gene lost 4 bases and the J gene lost 5 bases, with 11 bases spanning the gap. CDR3 size: 12 residues. The CDR3 region is CSVAASHETQYF. CDR3 nucleotides: TGCAGCGTTGCGGCCAGCCATGAGACCCAGTACTTC.

Concerning this clonotype: A much bigger clone sits one base away, suggesting this may be a read error. The chain employs TRBV29-1 and TRBJ1-1; 7 bases match TRBD1. V shed 8 bases and J 7 bases; nucleotides not matched to a gene: 19. Germline lookup yields CDR1 SQVTM and CDR2 ANQGSEA. The CDR3 is 15 residues long. The CDR3 spells CSPPARVRGADEAFF. DNA of the CDR3: TGCAGCCCACCCGCCCGAGTCAGGGGGGCAGATGAAGCTTTCTTT.

About this clonotype: Since a much larger clone is just one base distant, this may be a read error. This chain uses TRBV5-8 with TRBJ2-1, with 12 nucleotides matching TRBD1. V dropped 6 bases and J dropped 5; count of bases not matched to a gene: 9. The length of the CDR3 is 16 residues. Germline loops: CDR1 SGHTS, CDR2 YDEGEE. CDR3: CASNGGTGGTNNEQFF. The CDR3 DNA is TGTGCCAGCAACGGCGGGACAGGGGGCACAAACAATGAGCAGTTCTTC.

The CDR3 loop reads CASKTGLAGQWRSSQETQYF. The CDR3 DNA reads as TGTGCCTCGAAGACGGGACTAGCGGGACAGTGGCGGAGCTCCCAAGAGACCCAGTACTTC. The J gene is TRBJ2-5, the V gene TRBV28; 13 bases are shared with TRBD2. Germline-derived CDR1 and CDR2 are MDHEN and SYDVKM. V lost 11 bases and J lost 1; bases outside the gene matches: 22. The CDR3 is 20 residues long.

About this clonotype itself: One end of the junction varies from germline; a read error may be responsible. The V gene is TRBV28, the J gene TRBJ2-6; the D is unclear. Per the germline V gene, CDR1 is MDHEN and CDR2 is SYDVKM. The CDR3 contains 16 residues. The CDR3 spells CASSFRQGSWANVLTF. As DNA, the CDR3 is TGTGCCAGCAGTTTCCGACAAGGCTCTTGGGCCAACGTCCTGACTTTC.

The DNA for the CDR3 is TGCGCCAGCAGGTTCGGTCCGAACACTGAAGCTTTCTTT. Translated: CASRFGPNTEAFF. This chain joins TRBV5-1 and TRBJ1-1; D not certain. This CDR3 contains 13 residues. The ends were cut back, 5 bases at V and 1 base at J, with 9 bases in the middle. The germline V gene has CDR1 SGHRS and CDR2 YFSETQ.

This clonotype was seen once. The chain employs TRBV6-1 and TRBJ2-7; D possibly matches TRBD1 or TRBD2 (5 bases each). V gave up 8 bases and J gave up 9 bases, with 20 bases separating them. The CDR3 totals 13 residues. The germline V gene has CDR1 MNHNS and CDR2 SASEGT. CDR3 loop: CASFYGTRSGQYF. As DNA, the CDR3 is TGTGCCAGCTTCTACGGGACCCGCTCCGGGCAGTACTTC.

Note on this clonotype: No conserved phenylalanine or tryptophan is present at the end of the CDR3, so a read error is the likely explanation. The chain recombines TRBV6-2 or TRBV6-3 with TRBJ2-1; D is possibly TRBD1 (6 bases). Germline-derived CDR1 and CDR2 are MNHEY and SVGEGT. The CDR3 totals 14 residues. V was shortened by 6 bases and J by 7 bases, with 16 bases between the two germline ends. The CDR3 DNA sequence: TGTGCCAGCAGCAGGGGACGGGCGTATAATGAGCAGTTCCTC. Its translation: CASSRGRAYNEQFL.

This clonotype was detected many times. The rearrangement joins TRBV10-3 to TRBJ2-2, with 12 bases fitting TRBD1. With V trimmed by 3 bases and J by 2 bases, 4 bases remained unmatched. Germline V gene sequence: CDR1 ENHRY, CDR2 SYGVKD. CDR3 length: 17 residues. This CDR3 reads CAISDIGTGGNTGELFF. CDR3 bases: TGTGCCATCAGTGACATCGGGACAGGGGGCAACACCGGGGAGCTGTTTTTT.

On this clonotype itself: A read error may explain this, as a much larger clone is one base away. V usage is TRBV6-5 and J usage is TRBJ1-2; D call uncertain. There are 13 residues in the CDR3. The germline CDR1 and CDR2 sequences are MNHEY and SVGAGI. Deletions cut 2 bases from V and 5 bases from J, with 9 bases between. CDR3 DNA sequence: TGTGCCAGCAGTTACGAGATTAAGTATGGCTACACCTTC. Protein: CASSYEIKYGYTF.

Worth noting for this clonotype: A read error is likely, as this CDR3 ends without the conserved phenylalanine or tryptophan. The chain uses TRBV4-3 and TRBJ2-2, with no clear D. Germline-derived CDR1 and CDR2 are LGHNA and YSLEER. This CDR3 is 14 amino acids long. Here the CDR3 DNA reads TGCGCCAGCGGCCAGACTTCGAACACCGGGGAGCTGTTTTCT. It codes for CASGQTSNTGELFS.

This clonotype has only a few counts. The V and J genes are TRBV10-1 and TRBJ1-2; tentatively, D is TRBD1 (5 bases). Trimming removed 6 bases from V and 4 bases from J, with 12 bases in between. Germline CDR1 and CDR2: WNHNN and SYGVQD (reference sequence). This CDR3 is 13 amino acids long. CDR3 coding DNA: TGCGCCAGCAGCCAGGCGGGGACCTATGGCTACACCTTC. As protein: CASSQAGTYGYTF.

With respect to this clonotype: Given the absence of the conserved phenylalanine or tryptophan at the CDR3 end, a read error is likely. The chain combines TRBV19 with TRBJ2-5; D unclear. Trimming removed 5 bases at V and 5 bases at J, with 21 bases between. Germline-derived CDR1 and CDR2 are LNHDA and SQIVND (reference sequence). The CDR3 runs 16 residues. The CDR3 protein is CASSPRLRTDGETQYY. CDR3 nucleotides: TGTGCCAGTAGTCCGCGACTTCGAACAGACGGGGAGACCCAGTACTAC.